These T cell receptor beta chains were read from a single sample in a study of blood T cell repertoires in COVID-19. Profiled with immunoSEQ multiplex PCR; TCRdb holds only in-frame clones, not every one. This table has 300,000 to 400,000 clones, about 90% appearing once. The sequencing input was peripheral blood. These receptors all come from a woman in her 30s with COVID-19, enrolled during active disease. The CDR3 runs from the conserved cysteine through the conserved F or W. Fields, in order: D gene, J gene, clone size, V gene, CDR3 DNA, CDR3 protein. The D gene is left open where the match is weak. Clone size appears in some rows only: once, few, many, or a class for an expanded clone.

D: TRBD1
J: TRBJ1-1
size: few
V: TRBV5-1
DNA: TGCGCCAGCAGCGGGGACAGGGCCACTGAAGCTTTCTTT
CDR3: CASSGDRATEAFF

D: TRBD2
J: TRBJ2-6
size: .
V: TRBV7-2
DNA: TGTGCCAGCAGCCCCCAGGCGGGGGCTGGGGCCAACGTCCTGACTTTC
CDR3: CASSPQAGAGANVLTF

D: TRBD1
J: TRBJ2-3
size: .
V: TRBV28
DNA: TGTGCCAGCAGGCCCCCTCCAGGGGGCGGCGGCACAGATACGCAGTATTTT
CDR3: CASRPPPGGGGTDTQYF

D: .
J: TRBJ1-5
size: .
V: TRBV6-5
DNA: TGTGCCAGCGGACTCTACAATCAGCCCCAGCATTTT
CDR3: CASGLYNQPQHF

D: .
J: TRBJ1-2
size: .
V: TRBV27
DNA: .
CDR3: CASSLLSWGQGSDISF

D: TRBD1
J: TRBJ1-2
size: .
V: TRBV5-1
DNA: TGCGCCAGCAGCTTTATAAATACAGGGGGTTATGGCTACACCTTC
CDR3: CASSFINTGGYGYTF

D: .
J: TRBJ1-1
size: .
V: TRBV19
DNA: TGTGCCAGTAGTACACAAGAAGGGGAAACTGAAGCTTTCTTT
CDR3: CASSTQEGETEAFF

D: TRBD2
J: TRBJ2-3
size: many
V: TRBV24-1
DNA: TGTGCCACCAGTGATTTTGGGACTAGCGGGGGGTGGTCTAGCACAGATACGCAGTATTTT
CDR3: CATSDFGTSGGWSSTDTQYF

D: TRBD1
J: TRBJ2-7
size: .
V: TRBV9
DNA: TGTGCCAGCAGCGTACGACCTGGACAGGGAACCTACGAGCAGTACTTC
CDR3: CASSVRPGQGTYEQYF

D: .
J: TRBJ1-1
size: .
V: TRBV6-1
DNA: TGTGCCAGCAGTGACGCCAGGCAGAAAGCTTTCTTT
CDR3: CASSDARQKAFF

D: .
J: TRBJ2-7
size: .
V: TRBV21-1
DNA: TGTGCCAGCAGCGATCAGGGCTCCTACGAGCAGTACTTC
CDR3: CASSDQGSYEQYF

D: TRBD2
J: TRBJ2-6
size: .
V: TRBV19
DNA: TGTGCCAGTAGTAGGTCAGGGACTACTGGGGCCAACGTCCTGACTTTC
CDR3: CASSRSGTTGANVLTF

D: TRBD1
J: TRBJ1-1
size: .
V: TRBV18
DNA: TGTGCCAGCTCACCCCTCCGACAGGGCGAAAACACTGAAGCTTTCTTT
CDR3: CASSPLRQGENTEAFF

D: .
J: TRBJ1-2
size: .
V: TRBV24-1
DNA: TGTGCCACCAGTGATAGCGGGGTCTATGGCTACACCTTC
CDR3: CATSDSGVYGYTF

D: .
J: TRBJ2-5
size: .
V: TRBV13
DNA: TGTGCCAGCAGCTTAAAGAGACTAGAAGGAGAGACCCAGTACTTC
CDR3: CASSLKRLEGETQYF

D: .
J: TRBJ2-7
size: .
V: TRBV19
DNA: TGTGCCAGTAGTAACCAGGTTGACTACGAGCAGTACTTC
CDR3: CASSNQVDYEQYF

D: .
J: TRBJ2-1
size: .
V: TRBV27
DNA: TGTGCCAGCAGTTTATCTACAGCTTACAATGAGCAGTTCTTC
CDR3: CASSLSTAYNEQFF